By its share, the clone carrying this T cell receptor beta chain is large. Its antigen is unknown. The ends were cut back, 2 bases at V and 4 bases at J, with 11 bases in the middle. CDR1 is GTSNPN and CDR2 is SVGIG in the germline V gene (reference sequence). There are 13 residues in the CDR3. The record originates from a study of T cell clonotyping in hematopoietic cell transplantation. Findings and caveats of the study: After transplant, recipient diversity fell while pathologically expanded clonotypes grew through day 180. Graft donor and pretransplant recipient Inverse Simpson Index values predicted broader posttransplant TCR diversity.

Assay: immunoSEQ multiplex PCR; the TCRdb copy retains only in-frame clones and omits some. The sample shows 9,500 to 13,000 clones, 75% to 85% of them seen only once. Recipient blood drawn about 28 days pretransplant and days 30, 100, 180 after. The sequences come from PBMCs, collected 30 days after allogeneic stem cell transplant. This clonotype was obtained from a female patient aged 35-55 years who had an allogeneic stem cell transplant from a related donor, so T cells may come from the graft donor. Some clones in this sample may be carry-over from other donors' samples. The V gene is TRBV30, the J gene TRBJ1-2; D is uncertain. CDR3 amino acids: CAWSQGHGYGYTF. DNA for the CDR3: TGTGCCTGGAGTCAAGGGCATGGCTATGGCTACACCTTC. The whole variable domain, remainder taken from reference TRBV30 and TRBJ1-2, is SQTIHQWPATLVQPVGSPLSLECTVEGTSNPNLYWYRQAAGRGLQLLFYSVGIGQISSEVPQNLSASRPQDRQFILSSKKLLLSDSGFYLCAWSQGHGYGYTFGSGTRLTVV.